This T cell receptor (beta chain) was profiled in a study of blood T cell repertoires in COVID-19. Looking at the study overall: Collection of acute and convalescent COVID-19 samples took place in the United States, Italy and Spain. PBMCs, B-cell-depleted T cells, or T cells were the source of the cDNA or gDNA that made up the material.

Authors' analysis steps: Reference gene primer amplification in the assay estimated nucleated cell counts. Profiled with immunoSEQ multiplex PCR; TCRdb holds only in-frame clones, not every one. V and J calls plus clone size are reproduced from that table; the DNA served to infer D and trimming. The sample has 98,000 or so clones, around four fifths seen once. Losses at the gene ends were 0 bases for V and 8 bases for J; bases not matched to a gene: 18. CDR1 is SGHNT and CDR2 is YENEEA in the germline V gene. The CDR3 length is 18 residues. This clone was recorded once. Source material: peripheral blood. This clonotype was obtained from a man between 60 and 75 years old with acute or convalescent COVID-19. The chain links TRBV11-3 to TRBJ1-2; TRBD1 aligns across 7 bases. The CDR3: CASSLDLLGTASSGGYTF. For the CDR3, the DNA is TGTGCCAGCAGCTTAGATCTCTTGGGGACAGCGTCGTCCGGGGGCTACACCTTC.